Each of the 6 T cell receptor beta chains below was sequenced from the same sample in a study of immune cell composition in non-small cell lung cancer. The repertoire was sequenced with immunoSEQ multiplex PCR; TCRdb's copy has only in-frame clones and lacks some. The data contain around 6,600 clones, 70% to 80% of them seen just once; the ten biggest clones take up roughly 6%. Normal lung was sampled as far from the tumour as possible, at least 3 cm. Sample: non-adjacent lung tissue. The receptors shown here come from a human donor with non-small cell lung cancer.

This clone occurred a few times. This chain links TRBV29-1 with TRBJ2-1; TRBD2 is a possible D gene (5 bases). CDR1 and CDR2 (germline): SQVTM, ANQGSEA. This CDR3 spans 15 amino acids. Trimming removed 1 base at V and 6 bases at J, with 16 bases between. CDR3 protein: CSVEVSGSQGNEQFF. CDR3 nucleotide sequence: TGCAGCGTTGAAGTAAGTGGGAGTCAAGGCAATGAGCAGTTCTTC.

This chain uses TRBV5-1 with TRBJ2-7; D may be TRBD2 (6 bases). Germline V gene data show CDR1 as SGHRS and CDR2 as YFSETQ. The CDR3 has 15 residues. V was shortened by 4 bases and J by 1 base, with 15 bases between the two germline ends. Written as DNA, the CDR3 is TGCGCCAGCAGCACTCCGGGACTGCGATCCTACGAGCAGTACTTC. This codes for CASSTPGLRSYEQYF.

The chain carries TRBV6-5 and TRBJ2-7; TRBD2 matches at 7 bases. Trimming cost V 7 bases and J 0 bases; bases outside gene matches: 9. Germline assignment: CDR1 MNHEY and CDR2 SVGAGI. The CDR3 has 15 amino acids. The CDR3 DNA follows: TGTGCCAGCAATCCCAGCGGGGTTTACTCCTACGAGCAGTACTTC. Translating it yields CASNPSGVYSYEQYF.

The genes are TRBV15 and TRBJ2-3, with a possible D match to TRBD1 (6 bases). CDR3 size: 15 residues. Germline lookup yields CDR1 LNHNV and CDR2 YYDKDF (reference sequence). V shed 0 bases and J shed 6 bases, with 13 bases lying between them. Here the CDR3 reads CATSRDARGGDTQYF. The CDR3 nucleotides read TGTGCCACCAGCAGAGATGCCAGGGGTGGCGATACGCAGTATTTT.

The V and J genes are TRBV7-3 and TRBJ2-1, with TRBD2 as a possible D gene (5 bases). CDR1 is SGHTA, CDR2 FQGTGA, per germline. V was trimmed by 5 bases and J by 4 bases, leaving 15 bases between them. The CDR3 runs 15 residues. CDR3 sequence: CASSPREGLYNEQFF. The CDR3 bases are TGTGCCAGCAGCCCCCGCGAGGGCCTTTACAATGAGCAGTTCTTC.

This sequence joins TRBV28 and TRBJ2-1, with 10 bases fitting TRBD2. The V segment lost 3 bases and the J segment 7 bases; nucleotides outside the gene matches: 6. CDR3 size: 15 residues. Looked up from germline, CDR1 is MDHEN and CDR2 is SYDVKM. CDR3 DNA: TGTGCCAGCAGTTTCTCGGGACTAGCGACAAATGAGCAGTTCTTC. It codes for CASSFSGLATNEQFF.